One and the same sample provided the 28 T cell receptor beta chains below, sequenced in a study of blood T cell repertoires in COVID-19. The repertoire was sequenced with immunoSEQ multiplex PCR; TCRdb's copy has only in-frame clones and lacks some. The sample has about 280,000 clones; roughly 80% are singletons. The sequencing input was PBMCs or T cells enriched from blood (not recorded which). The receptor source for this set is a man in his forties who had been exposed to COVID-19.

The chain has TRBV30 and TRBJ1-2; 8 bases agree with TRBD1. The germline gives CDR1 GTSNPN, CDR2 SVGIG (reference sequence). V lost 1 base to trimming and J lost 5 bases; unmatched junction nucleotides: 6. CDR3 length: 14 amino acids. Written as DNA, the CDR3 is TGTGCCTGGAGTGCTGGGACAGGCGGATATGGCTACACCTTC. As protein: CAWSAGTGGYGYTF.

This sequence joins TRBV11-2 and TRBJ2-6; maybe TRBD1 (6 bases). The germline CDR1 and CDR2 sequences are SGHAT and FQNNGV. V shed 1 base and J shed 4 bases, with 11 bases lying between them. There are 16 residues in the CDR3. The CDR3 here is CASSLGWGPGANVLTF. In nucleotides, the CDR3 is TGTGCCAGCAGCTTAGGGTGGGGGCCGGGGGCCAACGTCCTGACTTTC.

The rearrangement uses TRBV11-2 and TRBJ1-1, with 8 positions matching TRBD1. The CDR3 contains 14 residues. V shed 6 bases and J 4 bases; nucleotides not matched to a gene: 7. Germline assignment: CDR1 SGHAT and CDR2 FQNNGV. The CDR3 DNA sequence: TGTGCCAGCAGTTCACAGGGGGTAAGCACTGAAGCTTTCTTT. Translating it yields CASSSQGVSTEAFF.

This rearrangement joins TRBV2 to TRBJ2-2, with D possibly TRBD1 on 5 matching bases. This CDR3 is built from 15 residues. Per germline, CDR1 SNHLY and CDR2 FYNNEI. V was pared by 3 bases and J by 2 bases, with 10 bases between. The CDR3 here is CASSDQGFNTGELFF. CDR3 DNA sequence: TGTGCCAGCAGTGATCAGGGATTTAACACCGGGGAGCTGTTTTTT.

The rearrangement uses TRBV6-4 and TRBJ2-3; no firm D call. Trimming stripped 3 bases from V and 2 bases from J, with 12 bases between. CDR3 length: 15 amino acids. Germline CDR1 MRHNA, CDR2 SNTAGT. The DNA of the CDR3 is TGTGCCAGCAGTGATCGGCCTAGACCCACAGATACGCAGTATTTT. This translates into CASSDRPRPTDTQYF.

CDR3 nucleotide sequence: TGCGCCAGCGGGCGACAGGAAGCCTATGGCTACACCTTC. Its protein product is CASGRQEAYGYTF. The chain is built from TRBV4-1 and TRBJ1-2; TRBD1 might be the D (6 bases). The germline CDR1 and CDR2 sequences are MGHRA and YSYEKL. CDR3 length: 13 amino acids. The V end was cut by 8 bases, the J end by 4 bases, with 14 bases between.

The J gene is TRBJ1-5, the V gene TRBV10-3; a possible D gene is TRBD1 (5 bases). Germline lookup yields CDR1 ENHRY and CDR2 SYGVKD. This CDR3 is 16 amino acids long. Trimming stripped 0 bases from V and 1 base from J, with 10 bases between. CDR3 nucleotides: TGTGCCATCAGTGAGTCAGGGCAGGGAAGCAATCAGCCCCAGCATTTT. As protein: CAISESGQGSNQPQHF.

The J gene is TRBJ1-5, the V gene TRBV30; the match to TRBD1 covers 11 bases. Germline trimming cut 5 bases from V and 6 bases from J; bases unmatched to any gene: 6. The CDR3 is 14 residues long. Germline V gives CDR1 GTSNPN, CDR2 SVGIG (reference sequence). Written as DNA, the CDR3 is TGTGCCTGGGCCGGGGGACAGGGGGGTCAGCCCCAGCATTTT. It translates to CAWAGGQGGQPQHF.

J is TRBJ2-5 and V is TRBV5-4; 9 bases align to TRBD2. Losses at the gene ends were 1 base for V and 3 bases for J; bases not matched to a gene: 10. The CDR3 is 17 residues long. CDR1 is SGHNT and CDR2 is YYREEE in the germline V gene (reference sequence). Here the CDR3 reads CASSLRYRTSEEETQYF. The CDR3 DNA is TGTGCCAGCAGCTTGAGGTACCGGACTAGCGAGGAAGAGACCCAGTACTTC.

The rearrangement joins TRBV18 to TRBJ1-5; D not resolved. The CDR3 has 16 residues. Germline V gene sequence: CDR1 KGHSH, CDR2 LQKENI. Trimming cost V 4 bases and J 3 bases, with 16 bases left between them. The CDR3 region is CASSQGSGTFNQPQHF. The CDR3 coding sequence is TGTGCCAGCTCACAAGGGAGTGGAACATTCAATCAGCCCCAGCATTTT.

This chain joins TRBV5-1 and TRBJ2-7, with 9 bases identical to TRBD2. Trimming cost V 0 bases and J 3 bases; bases outside gene matches: 4. CDR1 and CDR2 (germline): SGHRS, YFSETQ. The CDR3 runs 15 residues. The CDR3 DNA sequence: TGCGCCAGCAGCTTGGCGCTAGCGGGGTACTACGAGCAGTACTTC. This codes for CASSLALAGYYEQYF.

The chain combines TRBV19 with TRBJ2-4; TRBD2 might be the D (5 bases). Trimming stripped 1 base from V and 0 bases from J, with 19 bases between. The CDR3 contains 19 residues. CDR1 is LNHDA and CDR2 is SQIVND in the germline V gene (reference sequence). DNA of the CDR3: TGTGCCAGTAGTATAGGACCCCACTTGGAGCGGCTAGCCAAAAACATTCAGTACTTC. Translation: CASSIGPHLERLAKNIQYF.

The V gene is TRBV2, the J gene TRBJ2-3; D not certain. Deletions cut 5 bases from V and 3 bases from J, with 6 bases between. The CDR3 sequence is 12 residues long. Germline lookup yields CDR1 SNHLY and CDR2 FYNNEI. The CDR3 coding sequence is TGTGCCAGCAGTCCGACTACAGATACGCAGTATTTT. As protein: CASSPTTDTQYF.

The rearrangement links TRBV6-5 to TRBJ1-1; TRBD1 matches 7 bases. V trimming: 6 bases; J trimming: 5 bases; junction bases outside the gene matches: 6. CDR1 is MNHEY and CDR2 is SVGAGI in the germline V gene. The CDR3 sequence is 13 residues long. In nucleotides, the CDR3 is TGTGCCAGCAGCGTAGGGGGCTGGACTGAAGCTTTCTTT. Protein sequence: CASSVGGWTEAFF.

The genes are TRBV28 and TRBJ2-7; TRBD1 matches 9 bases. Trimming cost V 7 bases and J 3 bases; bases outside gene matches: 10. The CDR3 loop spans 15 amino acids. The germline gives CDR1 MDHEN, CDR2 SYDVKM. The CDR3 bases are TGTGCCAGCACCCCGGGACAGGGCACCTACTACGAGCAGTACTTC. This sequence encodes CASTPGQGTYYEQYF. Full variable domain (missing parts from reference TRBV28 and TRBJ2-7): DVKVTQSSRYLVKRTGEKVFLECVQDMDHENMFWYRQDPGLGLRLIYFSYDVKMKEKGDIPEGYSVSREKKERFSLILESASTNQTSMYLCASTPGQGTYYEQYFGPGTRLTVT.

The chain combines TRBV7-9 with TRBJ2-7, with TRBD1 matching 9 bases. Germline V gene lookup returns CDR1 SEHNR and CDR2 FQNEAQ (reference sequence). V lost 7 bases and J lost 4; bases outside the gene matches: 8. The CDR3 is 14 residues long. Here the CDR3 reads CASTSRDRAYEQYF. CDR3 coding DNA: TGTGCCAGCACCTCTCGGGACAGGGCTTACGAGCAGTACTTC.

V and J are TRBV5-1 and TRBJ2-5; TRBD2 agrees at 15 bases. This CDR3 has 17 residues. CDR1 and CDR2 (germline): SGHRS, YFSETQ. The V gene end was trimmed by 4 bases and the J gene end by 5 bases; junction bases not matched to a gene: 9. The CDR3 DNA reads TGCGCCAGCAGCCCTGGAGGACTAGCGGGAGGGCAGGAGACCCAGTACTTC. Its translation is CASSPGGLAGGQETQYF. The full variable domain, rest sourced from reference TRBV5-1 and TRBJ2-5, is KAGVTQTPRYLIKTRGQQVTLSCSPISGHRSVSWYQQTPGQGLQFLFEYFSETQRNKGNFPGRFSGRQFSNSRSEMNVSTLELGDSALYLCASSPGGLAGGQETQYFGPGTRLLVL.

The V call is TRBV7-3, the J call TRBJ2-1, with 7 bases identical to TRBD1. The germline gives CDR1 SGHTA, CDR2 FQGTGA. The CDR3 loop spans 14 amino acids. The ends lost 3 bases at V and 9 bases at J; junction bases unmatched: 8. In DNA, the CDR3 is TGTGCCAGCAGCTTGTACAAGGGGGCGGGTGAGCAGTTCTTC. Translation: CASSLYKGAGEQFF.

The rearrangement links TRBV23-1 to TRBJ2-2; a weak D match, TRBD2 (6 bases). TRBV23-1 is an ORF; its function is uncertain. There are 17 residues in the CDR3. Trimming pared 7 bases from V and 1 base from J, leaving 19 bases between. The CDR3 here is CASTPPGLAVNTGELFF. The CDR3 nucleotides read TGCGCCAGCACCCCCCCCGGGTTAGCGGTGAACACCGGGGAGCTGTTTTTT.

This rearrangement joins TRBV11-2 to TRBJ1-1; 8 positions match TRBD1. Germline values: CDR1 SGHAT, CDR2 FQNNGV. The CDR3 has 13 amino acids. The ends lost 8 bases at V and 1 base at J; junction bases unmatched: 3. DNA of the CDR3: TGTGCCAGCCGGACAGGGCAGAACACTGAAGCTTTCTTT. It translates to CASRTGQNTEAFF.

This clone was seen more than once but under ten times. The CDR3 loop is CASQVSAGNQPQHF. As DNA, the CDR3 is TGCGCCAGCCAGGTGTCAGCGGGCAATCAGCCCCAGCATTTT. The chain combines TRBV4-1 with TRBJ1-5, with D unresolved. Germline assignment: CDR1 MGHRA and CDR2 YSYEKL. With 8 bases removed from V and 2 bases from J, the gap between germline ends came to 13 bases. The CDR3 has 14 amino acids.

This clone has a single count. V gene TRBV5-1 combines with J gene TRBJ2-2, with 10 bases matching TRBD2. This CDR3 region has 16 residues. V gave up 5 bases and J gave up 4 bases; unmatched junction bases: 8. Germline loops: CDR1 SGHRS, CDR2 YFSETQ. The CDR3 region has the DNA TGCGCCAGCAGACATCCCGGGACTAGCGCCACCGGGGAGCTGTTTTTT. Its protein product is CASRHPGTSATGELFF.

The gene calls are TRBV30 and TRBJ2-1; 7 nucleotides line up with TRBD2. CDR1 is GTSNPN, CDR2 SVGIG, per germline (reference sequence). Germline trimming cut 0 bases from V and 3 bases from J; bases unmatched to any gene: 2. The CDR3 loop spans 14 amino acids. CDR3 amino acids: CAWSVPSGYNEQFF. The CDR3 DNA is TGTGCCTGGAGTGTACCTAGCGGCTACAATGAGCAGTTCTTC.

This clone has a single count. V gene TRBV3-1 (or the pseudogene TRBV3-2) combines with J gene TRBJ1-1; D uncertain. The V gene lost 7 bases and the J gene lost 1 base, with 4 bases spanning the gap. CDR3 length equals 11 residues. The germline V gene encodes CDR1 LGHDT and CDR2 YNNKEL (reference sequence). CDR3 amino acids: CASTRNTEAFF. In DNA, the CDR3 is TGTGCCAGCACCCGGAACACTGAAGCTTTCTTT.

The chain recombines TRBV14 with TRBJ1-1, with TRBD1 matching over 8 bases. The CDR3 contains 15 residues. V shed 2 bases and J 1 base; nucleotides not matched to a gene: 3. CDR1 SGHDN and CDR2 FVKESK come from the germline V gene. The CDR3 loop is CASSQIGQGNTEAFF. The CDR3 nucleotides are TGTGCCAGCAGCCAAATCGGACAGGGGAACACTGAAGCTTTCTTT.

This clone came up once. V is TRBV2 and J is TRBJ1-3; possibly TRBD1 for D (6 bases). This CDR3 is built from 14 residues. Trimming removed 5 bases from V and 3 bases from J, with 11 bases in between. Germline CDR1 reads SNHLY; CDR2 reads FYNNEI. The CDR3: CASSQRTVGNTIYF. CDR3 nucleotides: TGTGCCAGCAGTCAAAGGACAGTTGGAAACACCATATATTTT.

This rearrangement joins TRBV9 to TRBJ1-6; tentative D call: TRBD1 (5 bases). CDR1 is SGDLS, CDR2 YYNGEE, per germline. This CDR3 has 16 residues. V gave up 3 bases and J gave up 8 bases, with 18 bases separating them. For the CDR3, the DNA is TGTGCCAGCAGCGGAGGGGCGGGACCCCGAGATTCACCCCTCCACTTT. Translated: CASSGGAGPRDSPLHF.

This chain joins TRBV12-3 or TRBV12-4 and TRBJ1-2, with D unresolved. The germline V and J ends were trimmed by 1 base and 6 bases, with 6 bases remaining between them. The length of the CDR3 is 12 residues. CDR3 region: CASSLDSHGYTF. Written as DNA, the CDR3 is TGTGCCAGCAGTTTAGACAGCCATGGCTACACCTTC.